This T cell receptor (beta chain) stems from a study of blood T cell repertoires in COVID-19. The wider study: Acute and convalescent COVID-19 specimens originated in the United States, Italy and Spain. From T cells, B-cell-depleted T cells, or PBMCs came the material, which was cDNA or gDNA.

The V gene lost 4 bases and the J gene lost 3 bases, with 10 bases spanning the gap. CDR1 is MNHNY and CDR2 is SVGAGI in the germline V gene (reference sequence). CDR3 size: 14 residues. Authors' processing steps: For nucleated cells, counts were estimated from reference gene primer amplification. TCRdb's copy holds only in-frame clones and misses some; the assay was immunoSEQ multiplex PCR. That table is the source of V, J and clone size, and D and trimming were worked out from the DNA. This table holds 150,000 to 200,000 clones, 85% to 90% found once. The origin of this receptor is a young woman with active or convalescent COVID-19. Input material: peripheral blood. The rearrangement links TRBV6-6 to TRBJ1-5, with D possibly TRBD1 on 6 matching bases. DNA for the CDR3: TGTGCCAGCAGTTCCACAGGGTCCAATCAGCCCCAGCATTTT. Its protein is CASSSTGSNQPQHF.